This T cell receptor beta chain was found in a study of vaccination and CD4 T cells after COVID-19. Whole-study context: Convalescent cases consisted of six males and four females, of whom two were Hispanic. Two doses of either BNT162b2 or mRNA-1273 vaccine went to participants. Treatment of control cultures consisted of a CEFX pool, an HIV-1 Nef pool, or no peptide.

Researchers used the Oncomine TCR Beta short-read assay to sequence DNA from cultured CD4+ T cells. From CD4+ T cells that had been cultured, genomic DNA was extracted. TCRdb called the PCR reads again in MiXCR, with one record for every CDR3 protein. Of approximately 21,000 distinct CDR3 sequences in the sample, 40% were seen once. Worth noting for this clonotype: Its antigen is as yet unknown.

As to treatment: roughly 10-day PBMC culture with coronavirus spike peptide pools or control peptides (ViraFEST assay). V dropped 7 bases and J dropped 7 bases, with 16 bases sitting between them. The CDR3 length is 13 residues. Germline CDR1 is LNHDA and CDR2 is SQIVND (reference sequence). The gene calls are TRBV19 and TRBJ1-1, with no clear D. The source of this sequence is a human donor who had recovered from COVID-19. The starting material was CD4+ T cells from blood, cultured in vitro, obtained after SARS-CoV-2 vaccination. DNA for the CDR3: TGTGCCAGTAAGAGAATCCTGGAGGATGAAGCTTTCTTT. Its translation is CASKRILEDEAFF.